This T cell receptor beta chain was recorded in a study of T cells in Graves' hyperthyroidism and ophthalmopathy. Trimming took 7 bases from V and 8 from J, leaving 18 bases between them. This CDR3 is built from 15 residues. Germline V gene lookup returns CDR1 MNHNS and CDR2 SASEGT. This clonotype was seen many times. TCR beta CDR3 regions were amplified from RNA transcripts. TCR CDR3 underwent first-round RT-PCR with the HTBI primer set. TCRdb passed the multiplex PCR reads through MiXCR, listing each CDR3 protein once. The data contain around 99,000 distinct CDR3 sequences, about 15% of them seen just once; the ten biggest clones take up under 45%.

The V gene is TRBV6-1, the J gene TRBJ1-6, with D hard to call. The sequenced material came from blood. This sequence originates from a woman aged 50 to 65 with Graves' hyperthyroidism. Written as DNA, the CDR3 is TGTGCCAGCATCTTCGACGGGCTTGGCGATTCACCCCTCCACTTT. It translates to CASIFDGLGDSPLHF.